Listed below are T cell receptor beta chains from one sample, sequenced in a study of technical replicates of blood from a few donors. Sequencing was performed with immunoSEQ multiplex PCR; in TCRdb, only in-frame clones are kept and a portion is missing. The sample records tens of thousands of clones, nearly 95% being singletons. Sequencing was performed on T cells isolated from PBMCs. The receptors stem from a human donor in good health. The CDR3 runs from the conserved cysteine through the conserved F or W. D genes are given only for firm matches. Size tells how often a clone was seen (once, few, many) or the class of an expanded clone, and some rows leave it out.

>-|TRBV7-3|-|TRBJ2-1
TGTGCCAGCAGCTTACGCGGCTCGGGCGGAGGGAATGAGCAGTTCTTC
CASSLRGSGGGNEQFF
>-|TRBV7-9|TRBD2|TRBJ2-2
TGTGCCAGCAGCCCGAGCGGGATAAACACCGGGGAGCTGTTTTTT
CASSPSGINTGELFF
>-|TRBV4-1|TRBD2|TRBJ2-1
TGCGCCAGCGGATCTAGCGGGAGGGCCTACAATGAGCAGTTCTTC
CASGSSGRAYNEQFF
>-|TRBV30|-|TRBJ2-7
TGTGCCTGGAGTGTAGGGGTAGCTGGCGAGCAGTACTTC
CAWSVGVAGEQYF
>-|TRBV5-4|TRBD1|TRBJ1-2
TGTGCCAGCAGCCCTGGACAGGGAAGGAACTATGGCTACACCTTC
CASSPGQGRNYGYTF
>-|TRBV6-5|-|TRBJ1-1
TGTGCCAGCAGTTACTCGTTGACGTTAGCGGACACTGAAGCTTTCTTT
CASSYSLTLADTEAFF
>-|TRBV30|TRBD1|TRBJ1-5
TGTGCCTGGAGCTCAGGACAGGGGAATCAGCCCCAGCATTTT
CAWSSGQGNQPQHF
>-|TRBV27|-|TRBJ1-1
TGTGCCAGCAGTTATGCAGGCACTGAAGCTTTCTTT
CASSYAGTEAFF
>-|TRBV5-6|-|TRBJ2-1
TGTGCCAGCACCCGGCTGGCAGGGGATGAGCAGTTCTTC
CASTRLAGDEQFF
>once|TRBV28|TRBD2|TRBJ2-1
TGTGCCAGCAGATCCGGGGGGAGGAATGAGCAGTTCTTC
CASRSGGRNEQFF
>-|TRBV19|TRBD1|TRBJ1-3
TGTGCCAGTAGTAGAACGACAGGGACCGGAAACACCATATATTTT
CASSRTTGTGNTIYF
>-|TRBV11-2|TRBD2|TRBJ2-3
TGTGCCAGCAGCTTAGGACCGGGGGGTAGGACAGATACGCAGTATTTT
CASSLGPGGRTDTQYF
>-|TRBV4-2|-|TRBJ2-2
TGTGCCAGCAGCCAGGAGCCCGCGAGGGACACCGGGGAGCTGTTTTTT
CASSQEPARDTGELFF
>-|TRBV15|TRBD1|TRBJ2-7
TGTGCCACCAGCAGGAGATGGGGACAGGGGATCTACGAGCAGTACTTC
CATSRRWGQGIYEQYF
>-|TRBV30|-|TRBJ2-3
TGTGCCTGGAGTGTACTAGAATATCCTAGCACAGATACGCAGTATTTT
CAWSVLEYPSTDTQYF
>-|TRBV19|-|TRBJ1-2
TGTGCCAGTAGTCTCCGTCAGCAGGCGTGGTACTATGGCTACACCTTC
CASSLRQQAWYYGYTF
>-|TRBV27|-|TRBJ2-7
TGTGCCAGCAGTAAGACAGGGACTTACGAGCAGTACTTC
CASSKTGTYEQYF
>once|TRBV30|-|TRBJ2-1
TGTGCCTGGGCTACTGCAACCTACAATGAGCAGTTCTTC
CAWATATYNEQFF
>-|TRBV7-9|TRBD2|TRBJ2-1
TGTGCCAGCAGGGAGGTAGCGGGAGGGAAAAATGAGCAGTTCTTC
CASREVAGGKNEQFF
>-|TRBV7-3|-|TRBJ1-1
TGTGCCAGCAGCTTAGGGAGGGGCCCCACTGAAGCTTTCTTT
CASSLGRGPTEAFF
>few|TRBV11-2|TRBD2|TRBJ2-2
TGTGCCAGCAGCTTCAGCGGGACTATCACCGGGGAGCTGTTTTTT
CASSFSGTITGELFF
>-|TRBV11-2|TRBD2|TRBJ2-3
TGTGCCAGCAGTCTCGGACTAGCGGGGCTCCCTAGGGCAGATACGCAGTATTTT
CASSLGLAGLPRADTQYF
>-|TRBV5-1|-|TRBJ2-7
TGCGCCAGCTCCGACCTCTCTAGCTCCTACGAGCAGTACTTC
CASSDLSSSYEQYF
>-|TRBV4-1|-|TRBJ2-4
TGCGCCAGCAGCCAGGCGGAAGTTCAGTACTTC
CASSQAEVQYF
>few|TRBV5-4|-|TRBJ1-2
TGTGCCAGCAGCTTGGCTGGGGGCCTGGGCTACACCTTC
CASSLAGGLGYTF
>-|TRBV12-5|-|TRBJ2-7
TGTGCTAGTGGTTTGGTCCGGAGGGAGCAGTACTTC
CASGLVRREQYF
>once|TRBV15|TRBD1|TRBJ2-7
TGTGCCACCAGCGAGGAAGACAGGGGAAGGCAGGAGCAGTACTTC
CATSEEDRGRQEQYF
>-|TRBV28|TRBD1|TRBJ1-2
TGTGCCAGCAGACTTCAGGGGGCTGGGGGCTACACCTTC
CASRLQGAGGYTF
>-|TRBV30|TRBD2|TRBJ2-1
TGTGCCTGGAGTGTCGGACTAGCGGGAGCTGAGCAGTTCTTC
CAWSVGLAGAEQFF